Listed here are 30 T cell receptor beta chains from one sample, sequenced in a study of blood T cell repertoires in COVID-19. Method: immunoSEQ multiplex PCR; TCRdb's copy keeps in-frame clones and lacks some. The table has over 150,000 clones, about 80% seen once. Sequences were obtained from peripheral blood. The receptors shown here come from a human donor with acute or convalescent COVID-19. The donor label of this sample is uncertain.

The chain couples TRBV2 to TRBJ2-1; 7 positions match TRBD2. This CDR3 has 15 amino acids. The trim removed 6 bases at V and 4 bases at J, leaving 9 bases unmatched. Germline CDR1 SNHLY, CDR2 FYNNEI. CDR3 amino acids: CASRAGRGRYNEQFF. The DNA for the CDR3 is TGTGCCAGCAGGGCAGGGAGGGGCCGGTACAATGAGCAGTTCTTC.

This chain links TRBV2 with TRBJ2-6; tentative D call: TRBD1 (6 bases). The CDR3 has 14 residues. Per germline, CDR1 SNHLY and CDR2 FYNNEI. V lost 8 bases and J lost 4, with 12 bases in between. DNA for the CDR3: TGTGCCAGCCACACAGGGACCGGGGCCAACGTCCTGACTTTC. It yields the protein CASHTGTGANVLTF.

The rearrangement links TRBV2 to TRBJ2-7; 8 bases map to TRBD2. The CDR3 consists of 16 residues. Germline V gene sequence: CDR1 SNHLY, CDR2 FYNNEI. V lost 2 bases to trimming and J lost 2 bases; unmatched junction nucleotides: 8. CDR3 bases: TGTGCCAGCAGTGAAAGCGGGGGTTTAGCCGCCTACGAGCAGTACTTC. Its protein product is CASSESGGLAAYEQYF.

This clone was seen more than once but under ten times. The chain links TRBV7-2 to TRBJ2-2; possibly TRBD1 for D (5 bases). Trimming stripped 7 bases from V and 2 bases from J, with 14 bases between. Germline assignment: CDR1 SGHTA and CDR2 FQGNSA. The CDR3 extends over 15 amino acids. DNA of the CDR3: TGTGCCAGCACCCTCGGTGGGGCAAACACCGGGGAGCTGTTTTTT. As protein: CASTLGGANTGELFF. Using reference TRBV7-2 and TRBJ2-2 for the parts outside the CDR3, the full variable domain is GAGVSQSPSNKVTEKGKDVELRCDPISGHTALYWYRQSLGQGLEFLIYFQGNSAPDKSGLPSDRFSAERTGGSVSTLTIQRTQQEDSAVYLCASTLGGANTGELFFGEGSRLTVL.

V gene TRBV4-2 combines with J gene TRBJ1-3, with TRBD1 matching over 9 bases. From germline, CDR1 is LGHNA and CDR2 YNFKEQ. CDR3 length: 19 amino acids. Trimming removed 0 bases from V and 3 bases from J; junction bases left unmatched: 12. The CDR3 loop reads CASSQDAGWDRAFGNTIYF. The CDR3 coding sequence is TGTGCCAGCAGCCAAGATGCGGGTTGGGACAGGGCCTTTGGAAACACCATATATTTT.

This clone was observed a handful of times. This rearrangement joins TRBV6-5 to TRBJ1-5; no definite D call. CDR1 is MNHEY and CDR2 is SVGAGI in the germline V gene. CDR3 length: 13 amino acids. V shed 5 bases and J shed 2 bases, with 7 bases lying between them. CDR3 residues: CASSHGGNQPQHF. The CDR3 nucleotides are TGTGCCAGCAGTCACGGGGGCAATCAGCCCCAGCATTTT.

The chain couples TRBV7-3 to TRBJ2-1; 16 bases are shared with TRBD2. V lost 2 bases, J lost 4 bases, and 8 bases stayed unmatched. The CDR3 consists of 19 residues. Per germline, CDR1 SGHTA and CDR2 FQGTGA. The CDR3 protein is CASSLGTSGRAGGYNEQFF. CDR3 coding DNA: TGTGCCAGCAGCTTAGGGACTAGCGGGAGGGCAGGGGGTTACAATGAGCAGTTCTTC. The complete variable domain, with remaining parts taken from reference TRBV7-3 and TRBJ2-1, reads GAGVSQTPSNKVTEKGKYVELRCDPISGHTALYWYRQSLGQGPEFLIYFQGTGAADDSGLPNDRFFAVRPEGSVSTLKIQRTERGDSAVYLCASSLGTSGRAGGYNEQFFGPGTRLTVL.

This clone was seen only a few times. The V gene is TRBV27, the J gene TRBJ1-2; D unresolved. Trimming shortened V by 2 bases and J by 0 bases, and 4 bases separated the two germline ends. Germline values: CDR1 MNHEY, CDR2 SMNVEV (reference sequence). The CDR3 covers 13 residues. CDR3 sequence reads: CASSLQSNYGYTF. In nucleotides, the CDR3 is TGTGCCAGCAGTTTACAGTCTAACTATGGCTACACCTTC.

Note on this clone: The same CDR3 is also encoded by other DNA sequences in this sample. The chain's CDR3 is CASSQGLAGVSEQYF. The DNA for the CDR3 is TGTGCCAGCAGCCAAGGGCTAGCGGGAGTATCCGAGCAGTACTTC. The chain is built from TRBV3-1 (or the pseudogene TRBV3-2) and TRBJ2-7; 10 bases are a match to TRBD2. The J segment lost 6 bases and the V segment lost 1 base, leaving 6 bases of the junction unmatched. Germline loops: CDR1 LGHDT, CDR2 YNNKEL (reference sequence). The CDR3 contains 15 residues.

This clone showed up just a few times. The rearrangement links TRBV28 to TRBJ1-2, with 9 bases lining up with TRBD1. The germline V gene encodes CDR1 MDHEN and CDR2 SYDVKM. Losses at the gene ends were 1 base for V and 4 bases for J; bases not matched to a gene: 7. The CDR3 loop spans 16 amino acids. In DNA form, the CDR3 reads TGTGCCAGCAGTTTATCTTCTCCGGGACAGGGCTATGGCTACACCTTC. It is translated as CASSLSSPGQGYGYTF.

Written as DNA, the CDR3 is TGTGCCAGTGGAAGAGGGATGAACACTGAAGCTTTCTTT. Encoded protein: CASGRGMNTEAFF. This chain links TRBV19 with TRBJ1-1; unclear D gene. Germline V gene sequence: CDR1 LNHDA, CDR2 SQIVND (reference sequence). V gave up 8 bases and J gave up 0 bases, with 10 bases separating them. The CDR3 is 13 amino acids.

This clone has only one observation. CDR3 bases: TGTGCCAGCAGCTTAGCTGGGACAGGGGTTCGAGGCTACACCTTC. Its protein product is CASSLAGTGVRGYTF. The rearrangement links TRBV11-2 to TRBJ1-2; 10 nucleotides line up with TRBD1. The J segment lost 8 bases and the V segment lost 1 base, leaving 7 bases of the junction unmatched. The CDR3 sequence is 15 residues long. Per germline, CDR1 SGHAT and CDR2 FQNNGV.

Written as DNA, the CDR3 is TGTGCCAGCAGCTGGACAGGGAATCAGCCCCAGCATTTT. Its protein is CASSWTGNQPQHF. The V call is TRBV12-3 or TRBV12-4, the J call TRBJ1-5, with 8 bases matching TRBD1. V dropped 6 bases and J dropped 4; count of bases not matched to a gene: 2. There are 13 residues in the CDR3.

The chain recombines TRBV6-5 with TRBJ1-1; TRBD1 matches 8 bases. V lost 5 bases and J lost 1; bases outside the gene matches: 6. CDR3 length: 15 residues. Germline CDR1 MNHEY, CDR2 SVGAGI. Written as DNA, the CDR3 is TGTGCCAGCAGTCACGGGGACAGGCGGAACACTGAAGCTTTCTTT. Translating gives CASSHGDRRNTEAFF.

This chain connects TRBV18 to TRBJ2-2; 7 bases are a match to TRBD1. The germline CDR1 and CDR2 sequences are KGHSH and LQKENI. This CDR3 has 14 amino acids. V lost 6 bases to trimming and J lost 6 bases; unmatched junction nucleotides: 7. The CDR3 protein is CASSPGTDAGELFF. DNA for the CDR3: TGTGCCAGCTCCCCCGGGACAGACGCCGGGGAGCTGTTTTTT. The full variable domain, rest sourced from reference TRBV18 and TRBJ2-2, is NAGVMQNPRHLVRRRGQEARLRCSPMKGHSHVYWYRQLPEEGLKFMVYLQKENIIDESGMPKERFSAEFPKEGPSILRIQQVVRGDSAAYFCASSPGTDAGELFFGEGSRLTVL.

This clone was observed a few times. The chain recombines TRBV15 with TRBJ2-7; 10 nucleotides align to TRBD1. CDR3 size: 17 residues. Germline values: CDR1 LNHNV, CDR2 YYDKDF (reference sequence). V shed 1 base and J 2 bases; nucleotides not matched to a gene: 8. The CDR3 nucleotides read TGTGCCACCAGCAGAGTTATTGGGACAGGGGCCCCCTACGAGCAGTACTTC. As protein: CATSRVIGTGAPYEQYF. The full variable domain, rest sourced from reference TRBV15 and TRBJ2-7, is DAMVIQNPRYQVTQFGKPVTLSCSQTLNHNVMYWYQQKSSQAPKLLFHYYDKDFNNEADTPDNFQSRRPNTSFCFLDIRSPGLGDTAMYLCATSRVIGTGAPYEQYFGPGTRLTVT.

This clone has more than one count but fewer than ten. J is TRBJ1-2 and V is TRBV19, with D unresolved. The CDR3 runs 14 residues. CDR1 is LNHDA, CDR2 SQIVND, per germline (reference sequence). Trimming cost V 10 bases and J 4 bases, with 19 bases left between them. The CDR3 nucleotides are TGTGCCACCTCACGGCAGGCAAATTTCTATGGCTACACCTTC. It translates to CATSRQANFYGYTF. The full variable domain, in which reference TRBV19 and TRBJ1-2 provide the parts outside the CDR3, is DGGITQSPKYLFRKEGQNVTLSCEQNLNHDAMYWYRQDPGQGLRLIYYSQIVNDFQKGDIAEGYSVSREKKESFPLTVTSAQKNPTAFYLCATSRQANFYGYTFGSGTRLTVV.

This sequence joins TRBV4-1 and TRBJ2-1; TRBD2 agrees at 12 bases. This CDR3 region has 18 residues. Germline V gene sequence: CDR1 MGHRA, CDR2 YSYEKL. The V gene end was trimmed by 0 bases and the J gene end by 6 bases; junction bases not matched to a gene: 9. CDR3 protein: CASSQDVRASGRANEQFF. DNA of the CDR3: TGCGCCAGCAGCCAAGACGTCAGGGCTAGCGGGAGGGCCAATGAGCAGTTCTTC.

About this clone itself: Compared with germline, one end of the junction differs, possibly owing to a read error. The genes are TRBV30 and TRBJ1-1; no clear D gene. The CDR3 length is 12 residues. CDR1 GTSNPN and CDR2 SVGIG come from the germline V gene (reference sequence). The CDR3 sequence: CAGRETNTEAFF. CDR3 sequence (DNA): TGTGCCGGGAGGGAGACTAACACTGAAGCTTTCTTT.

The rearrangement uses TRBV27 and TRBJ2-2; TRBD2 aligns across 9 bases. J lost 7 bases, V lost 2 bases, and 8 bases had no gene match. There are 16 residues in the CDR3. Germline assignment: CDR1 MNHEY and CDR2 SMNVEV (reference sequence). Written as DNA, the CDR3 is TGTGCCAGCAGTTTACGGGCGGGAGGGCCCAGCGGGGAGCTGTTTTTT. Protein: CASSLRAGGPSGELFF.

This chain uses TRBV13 with TRBJ2-5, with 8 bases that match TRBD1. Unmatched junction bases numbered 7, after V lost 2 bases and J lost 5 bases. The CDR3 runs to 15 residues. The germline CDR1 and CDR2 sequences are PRHDT and FYEKMQ (reference sequence). The CDR3 is CASSLTGQGTETQYF. CDR3 coding DNA: TGTGCCAGCAGCTTAACAGGACAGGGTACGGAGACCCAGTACTTC.

The V and J genes are TRBV5-1 and TRBJ2-7; 11 nucleotides align to TRBD1. The V segment lost 0 bases and the J segment 3 bases; nucleotides outside the gene matches: 2. This CDR3 spans 15 amino acids. Germline CDR1 SGHRS, CDR2 YFSETQ. The CDR3 loop is CASSLAGTGGYEQYF. The CDR3 DNA reads TGCGCCAGCAGCTTGGCCGGGACAGGGGGCTACGAGCAGTACTTC.

The CDR3 region has the DNA TGTGCCTCCCAGGGGGCAGGAGGCTCCTATGGCTACACCTTC. It is translated as CASQGAGGSYGYTF. The V gene is TRBV2, the J gene TRBJ1-2; 8 bases line up with TRBD1. The CDR3 is 14 amino acids. The V and J ends lost 11 bases and 4 bases, in that order; junction bases with no gene match: 12. The V gene's germline CDR1 is SNHLY and CDR2 FYNNEI. Full variable domain (outside the CDR3, taken from reference TRBV2 and TRBJ1-2): EPEVTQTPSHQVTQMGQEVILRCVPISNHLYFYWYRQILGQKVEFLVSFYNNEISEKSEIFDDQFSVERPDGSNFTLKIRSTKLEDSAMYFCASQGAGGSYGYTFGSGTRLTVV.

This clone was counted once. The chain couples TRBV7-2 to TRBJ2-7; D is possibly TRBD2 (5 bases). This CDR3 comprises 13 residues. V lost 8 bases to trimming and J lost 4 bases, with 15 bases between them. Per germline, CDR1 SGHTA and CDR2 FQGNSA. CDR3 sequence (DNA): TGTGCCAGCGCTAAAGGTGGGGAGTACGAGCAGTACTTC. Encoded protein: CASAKGGEYEQYF.

This clone was counted between two and nine times. This chain joins TRBV2 and TRBJ1-6; D perhaps matches TRBD1 (6 bases). CDR3 length: 16 amino acids. V lost 5 bases and J lost 10, with 21 bases in between. CDR1 is SNHLY and CDR2 is FYNNEI in the germline V gene. The CDR3 region is CASSRNRDIKGSPLHF. The CDR3 nucleotides read TGTGCCAGCAGTAGAAACCGGGACATCAAAGGGTCACCCCTCCACTTT.

Remarks on this clone: One junction end does not reproduce the germline sequence, and a read error may be involved. This chain links TRBV10-3 with TRBJ2-7; 9 bases align to TRBD2. Looked up from germline, CDR1 is ENHRY and CDR2 is SYGVKD. The CDR3 has 14 amino acids. The CDR3 sequence is CATSDGTSTYEQYF. CDR3 nucleotide sequence: TGTGCCACCAGTGACGGGACTAGCACCTACGAGCAGTACTTC.

The V and J genes are TRBV19 and TRBJ1-5, with a possible D match to TRBD1 (6 bases). Deletions cut 5 bases from V and 2 bases from J, with 13 bases between. Per germline, CDR1 LNHDA and CDR2 SQIVND (reference sequence). This CDR3 has 15 amino acids. The CDR3 region is CASSLRGIGNQPQHF. Here the CDR3 DNA reads TGTGCCAGTAGTCTAAGGGGGATCGGCAATCAGCCCCAGCATTTT.

Note on this clone: A read error is likely, as this CDR3 ends without the conserved phenylalanine or tryptophan. The DNA is left out, because the CDR3 cannot be placed on it with certainty; the CDR3 is given as TCRdb lists it. The chain employs TRBV6-1 and TRBJ1-1; the table's D call of TRBD1 was not tested on the DNA. Germline V CDR1 and CDR2: MNHNS, SASEGT. The CDR3 is 11 residues long, counting both termini. CDR3 protein: CASSEETRGSL.

The gene calls are TRBV7-9 and TRBJ2-3; 12 bases line up with TRBD2. Germline trimming cut 3 bases from V and 4 bases from J; bases unmatched to any gene: 2. The CDR3 has 15 residues. Germline V gene lookup returns CDR1 SEHNR and CDR2 FQNEAQ (reference sequence). CDR3 in DNA: TGTGCCAGCAGCTTGACTAGCGGGAGATCAGATACGCAGTATTTT. This sequence encodes CASSLTSGRSDTQYF. The full variable domain, rest sourced from reference TRBV7-9 and TRBJ2-3, is DTGVSQNPRHKITKRGQNVTFRCDPISEHNRLYWYRQTLGQGPEFLTYFQNEAQLEKSRLLSDRFSAERPKGSFSTLEIQRTEQGDSAMYLCASSLTSGRSDTQYFGPGTRLTVL.

J is TRBJ1-6 and V is TRBV6-5; TRBD1 aligns across 7 bases. The ends lost 9 bases at V and 9 bases at J; junction bases unmatched: 8. This CDR3 comprises 13 residues. Germline V gene data show CDR1 as MNHEY and CDR2 as SVGAGI. CDR3 region: CASSRGKFSPLHF. The CDR3 DNA sequence: TGTGCCAGTTCCAGGGGGAAGTTTTCACCCCTCCACTTT.